The 23 T cell receptor beta chains in this list originate from one sample, sequenced in a study of beta chain features in type 1 diabetes. Study results and caveats: Patients with Type 1 diabetes showed moderately but significantly shorter TCRB CDR3s in all four CD4+ subsets.

No antigen is known for these receptors. Expressed TCRB transcripts got sequenced, as all isolated RNA was reverse transcribed. The repertoire was sequenced with immunoSEQ multiplex PCR; TCRdb's copy has only in-frame clones and lacks some. The profile shows some 290,000 clones, roughly 24% of them singletons. Material for sequencing was naive CD4+ T cells from blood. The receptors come from a young woman with type 1 diabetes.

This rearrangement joins TRBV29-1 to TRBJ1-2; 7 positions agree with TRBD1. With 5 bases clipped from V and 4 bases from J, the junction kept 10 bases outside the gene matches. The V gene's germline CDR1 is SQVTM and CDR2 ANQGSEA. This CDR3 spans 14 amino acids. DNA of the CDR3: TGCAGCGTTCACAGATCAGGGGGATCCTATGGCTACACCTTC. As protein: CSVHRSGGSYGYTF.

This clone was found a few times. V is TRBV30 and J is TRBJ1-5; 9 bases fit TRBD1. Germline V gene data show CDR1 as GTSNPN and CDR2 as SVGIG (reference sequence). The CDR3 loop spans 13 amino acids. Trimming at V came to 0 bases and at J to 7 bases, leaving 1 base not matched to a gene. The CDR3 protein is CAWSVGQGQPQHF. The CDR3, as DNA: TGTGCCTGGAGTGTGGGACAGGGCCAGCCCCAGCATTTT.

V is TRBV6-4 and J is TRBJ2-1; TRBD2 agrees at 11 bases. Germline CDR1 reads MRHNA; CDR2 reads SNTAGT. This CDR3 spans 19 amino acids. J gave up 1 base and V 6 bases, and 14 bases lay outside the gene matches. The CDR3 nucleotides read TGTGCCAGCAGCGACCGAAGACATAGCGGGAGGGCATCCTACAATGAGCAGTTCTTC. Translating gives CASSDRRHSGRASYNEQFF.

This chain links TRBV5-1 with TRBJ1-1; TRBD1 matches 8 bases. This CDR3 spans 17 amino acids. From germline, CDR1 is SGHRS and CDR2 YFSETQ. The V segment lost 5 bases and the J segment 0 bases; nucleotides outside the gene matches: 12. CDR3 residues: CASRQGQVSSMNTEAFF. CDR3 DNA: TGCGCCAGCAGACAGGGACAGGTGAGCTCCATGAACACTGAAGCTTTCTTT.

The rearrangement links TRBV28 to TRBJ2-5; the match to TRBD1 covers 9 bases. Germline CDR1 reads MDHEN; CDR2 reads SYDVKM. V was pared by 5 bases and J by 5 bases, with 9 bases of the junction left unmatched. The CDR3 totals 15 residues. The CDR3: CASSPATGGAETQYF. The CDR3 nucleotides are TGTGCCAGCAGTCCCGCTACAGGGGGCGCGGAGACCCAGTACTTC.

The chain recombines TRBV29-1 with TRBJ1-2; TRBD1 matches 7 bases. The germline CDR1 and CDR2 sequences are SQVTM and ANQGSEA. Trimming removed 6 bases from V and 3 bases from J; junction bases left unmatched: 4. CDR3 length: 12 residues. CDR3 loop: CSVRQGDYGYTF. The CDR3 nucleotides are TGCAGCGTCAGACAGGGAGACTATGGCTACACCTTC.

The gene calls are TRBV28 and TRBJ2-1; a weak D match, TRBD2 (6 bases). Germline V CDR1 and CDR2: MDHEN, SYDVKM. Trimming left V 6 bases short and J 4 bases short, with 19 bases between. The CDR3 spans 16 residues. The CDR3 spells CASSSYRRAGYNEQFF. CDR3 in DNA: TGTGCCAGCAGCTCCTACCGGAGGGCCGGGTACAATGAGCAGTTCTTC. Full variable domain (outside the CDR3, taken from reference TRBV28 and TRBJ2-1): DVKVTQSSRYLVKRTGEKVFLECVQDMDHENMFWYRQDPGLGLRLIYFSYDVKMKEKGDIPEGYSVSREKKERFSLILESASTNQTSMYLCASSSYRRAGYNEQFFGPGTRLTVL.

This clone was counted between two and nine times. The V call is TRBV7-9, the J call TRBJ1-1; D gene ambiguous. Per germline, CDR1 SEHNR and CDR2 FQNEAQ (reference sequence). The CDR3 contains 13 residues. V lost 5 bases and J 1 base, leaving 8 bases between the germline ends. The CDR3 DNA sequence: TGTGCCAGCAGCCCGGAGGGGAACACTGAAGCTTTCTTT. Encoded protein: CASSPEGNTEAFF.

A few counts support this clone. The chain links TRBV29-1 to TRBJ1-2; D uncertain. V was trimmed by 5 bases and J by 6 bases, leaving 13 bases between them. Per the germline V gene, CDR1 is SQVTM and CDR2 is ANQGSEA. The CDR3 is made up of 12 amino acids. Here the CDR3 reads CSVSQQRNGYTF. In DNA form, the CDR3 reads TGCAGCGTTAGTCAGCAGAGGAATGGCTACACCTTC.

The V and J genes are TRBV6-6 and TRBJ1-5; 7 nucleotides match TRBD1. Looked up from germline, CDR1 is MNHNY and CDR2 is SVGAGI (reference sequence). The CDR3 sequence is 13 residues long. Germline trimming cut 6 bases from V and 4 bases from J; bases unmatched to any gene: 3. Here the CDR3 DNA reads TGTGCCAGCAGCCGACAGGGAAATCAGCCCCAGCATTTT. Translated, it gives CASSRQGNQPQHF.

The chain is built from TRBV7-9 and TRBJ1-2; the D gene is possibly TRBD1 (6 bases). This CDR3 comprises 12 residues. With 5 bases removed from V and 6 bases from J, the gap between germline ends came to 10 bases. The germline CDR1 and CDR2 sequences are SEHNR and FQNEAQ (reference sequence). The CDR3 sequence is CASSPGHDGYTF. The CDR3 nucleotides read TGTGCCAGCAGCCCGGGACACGATGGCTACACCTTC.

V usage is TRBV5-1 and J usage is TRBJ2-2, with 11 nucleotides matching TRBD2. The V gene's germline CDR1 is SGHRS and CDR2 YFSETQ. Trimming at V came to 3 bases and at J to 0 bases, leaving 4 bases not matched to a gene. This CDR3 comprises 17 residues. The CDR3: CASSSGLADANTGELFF. The DNA of the CDR3 is TGCGCCAGCAGCTCGGGACTAGCGGACGCGAACACCGGGGAGCTGTTTTTT.

This chain joins TRBV9 and TRBJ1-2; no reliable D call. Trimming removed 0 bases at V and 2 bases at J, with 11 bases between. This CDR3 is built from 15 residues. The germline V gene encodes CDR1 SGDLS and CDR2 YYNGEE. For the CDR3, the DNA is TGTGCCAGCAGCGTAGGCGGCAATGTAAACTATGGCTACACCTTC. Amino acid sequence: CASSVGGNVNYGYTF.

This clone was seen more than once but under ten times. The chain employs TRBV7-9 and TRBJ2-5, with D possibly matching TRBD1 (5 bases). In germline, CDR1 is SEHNR, CDR2 FQNEAQ (reference sequence). Trimming stripped 5 bases from V and 10 bases from J, with 11 bases between. The CDR3 length is 11 residues. The CDR3 DNA is TGTGCCAGCAGCGAAGGGGTTCTCCAGTACTTC. Amino acids: CASSEGVLQYF.

This clone was seen more than once but under ten times. The chain combines TRBV4-1 with TRBJ1-4; no firm D call. CDR3 size: 16 residues. Germline V gene data show CDR1 as MGHRA and CDR2 as YSYEKL. With 4 bases removed from V and 7 bases from J, the gap between germline ends came to 19 bases. CDR3 region: CASSPSGARDGEKLFF. The CDR3 region has the DNA TGCGCCAGCAGCCCATCGGGAGCAAGGGATGGTGAAAAACTGTTTTTT.

This clone was detected a few times. The rearrangement joins TRBV7-3 to TRBJ2-1, with TRBD2 as a possible D gene (6 bases). Trimming cost V 3 bases and J 2 bases, with 11 bases left between them. There are 15 residues in the CDR3. Germline CDR1 reads SGHTA; CDR2 reads FQGTGA. The CDR3 region is CASSFLGGAYNEQFF. The CDR3 bases are TGTGCCAGCAGCTTTTTGGGCGGGGCCTACAATGAGCAGTTCTTC.

This sequence joins TRBV9 and TRBJ2-2; D not resolved. The germline gives CDR1 SGDLS, CDR2 YYNGEE. The V end was cut by 1 base, the J end by 4 bases, with 11 bases between. This CDR3 is built from 15 residues. CDR3 DNA sequence: TGTGCCAGCAGCGTAAGTAGCCACTTCACCGGGGAGCTGTTTTTT. Amino acid sequence: CASSVSSHFTGELFF. Combining the CDR3 with reference TRBV9 and TRBJ2-2 gives the whole variable domain DSGVTQTPKHLITATGQRVTLRCSPRSGDLSVYWYQQSLDQGLQFLIQYYNGEERAKGNILERFSAQQFPDLHSELNLSSLELGDSALYFCASSVSSHFTGELFFGEGSRLTVL.

The V and J genes are TRBV9 and TRBJ2-3, with 9 bases fitting TRBD2. V shed 0 bases, J shed 5 bases, and the junction held 7 bases outside the gene matches. The CDR3 is 16 amino acids. The germline V gene encodes CDR1 SGDLS and CDR2 YYNGEE. The CDR3 DNA reads as TGTGCCAGCAGCGTAGGGACTAGCGCCGAGATAGATACGCAGTATTTT. It yields the protein CASSVGTSAEIDTQYF. Combining the CDR3 with reference TRBV9 and TRBJ2-3 gives the whole variable domain DSGVTQTPKHLITATGQRVTLRCSPRSGDLSVYWYQQSLDQGLQFLIQYYNGEERAKGNILERFSAQQFPDLHSELNLSSLELGDSALYFCASSVGTSAEIDTQYFGPGTRLTVL.

This chain joins TRBV9 and TRBJ1-5; D is possibly TRBD1 (6 bases). This CDR3 region has 14 residues. The germline V gene encodes CDR1 SGDLS and CDR2 YYNGEE. Deletions cut 2 bases from V and 5 bases from J, with 11 bases between. The CDR3 spells CASSVDSNYQPQHF. The CDR3 region has the DNA TGTGCCAGCAGCGTGGACAGTAACTATCAGCCCCAGCATTTT.

This clone has only a few counts. V usage is TRBV21-1 and J usage is TRBJ2-5; the table's D call of TRBD1 was not tested on the DNA. TRBV21-1 is a pseudogene segment. The CDR3 consists of 14 residues. The DNA of the CDR3 is TGTGCCAGCAGCCCCCACATGGCCCAGGAGACCCAGTACTTC. Its translation is CASSPHMAQETQYF.

A word on this clone: The sample contains more than one DNA sequence encoding this CDR3. The chain employs TRBV30 and TRBJ2-7; 9 bases fit TRBD1. Germline CDR1 reads GTSNPN; CDR2 reads SVGIG (reference sequence). Germline trimming cut 3 bases from V and 2 bases from J; bases unmatched to any gene: 2. This CDR3 has 13 residues. The CDR3 region is CAWRTGGPYEQYF. The CDR3 DNA reads as TGTGCCTGGAGGACAGGGGGTCCCTACGAGCAGTACTTC.

Written as DNA, the CDR3 is TGTGCCAGCAGCTTACTAGGCAGGGGGTGGCAAGAGACCCAGTACTTC. Translation gives CASSLLGRGWQETQYF. This rearrangement joins TRBV28 to TRBJ2-5, with 7 nucleotides matching TRBD1. V trimming: 6 bases; J trimming: 2 bases; junction bases outside the gene matches: 12. The germline V gene has CDR1 MDHEN and CDR2 SYDVKM. The CDR3 covers 16 residues.

The rearrangement links TRBV7-6 to TRBJ1-2; D is ambiguous. Germline lookup yields CDR1 SGHVS and CDR2 FNYEAQ. The CDR3 runs to 14 residues. V was pared by 0 bases and J by 8 bases, with 13 bases between. The CDR3 sequence is CASSLARRGHGYTF. For the CDR3, the DNA is TGTGCCAGCAGCTTAGCTCGCAGAGGGCACGGCTACACCTTC.